This T cell receptor beta chain was captured by sequencing in a study of cytomegalovirus exposure and HLA in healthy donors. Overall study results and limits: Earlier findings revealed that most TCR beta V segments proved productive either about 87% or about 30% of the time.

In germline, CDR1 is SNHLY, CDR2 FYNNEI. CDR3 size: 14 residues. The V and J ends lost 7 bases and 4 bases respectively, with 13 bases between them. With 60 Vbeta and 13 Jbeta primers, the PCR was carried out. Produced via immunoSEQ multiplex PCR; TCRdb's table is partial and in-frame only. The table includes about 200,000 clones, roughly 80% detected once. A word on this clone: Its target is unknown.

This receptor was obtained from a woman aged 40 to 55 in good health and CMV-seronegative. The sample taken for sequencing was PBMCs. The gene calls are TRBV2 and TRBJ2-2; D possibly corresponds to TRBD2 (6 bases). CDR3 protein: CASNGGRGTGELFF. The CDR3 coding sequence is TGTGCCAGCAACGGGGGACGCGGCACCGGGGAGCTGTTTTTT.